This T cell receptor (beta chain) was documented in a study of graft-versus-host responses after intestinal transplantation. The wider study: In this cohort, recipients had multivisceral, liver-intestinal, or isolated intestinal transplants. Anti-thymocyte globulin served as induction for all recipients, who then took tacrolimus and steroids for three to four years.

As for this clone: The antigen is undetermined.

The germline V gene encodes CDR1 ENHRY and CDR2 SYGVKD. The length of the CDR3 is 16 residues. V shed 4 bases, J shed 4 bases, and the junction held 2 bases outside the gene matches. The repertoire was sequenced with immunoSEQ multiplex PCR; TCRdb's copy has only in-frame clones and lacks some. The sample shows around 100,000 clones, approximately 92% of them seen only once. The study, taken as a whole, reports: Some patients had graft-donor T cell macrochimerism. In their allografts, the ratios of graft-versus-host to host-versus-graft T cell clones were high. Early after transplant, HvG declines were associated with peak levels of circulating GvH clones.

Source: unstimulated CD4+ T cells sorted from spleen or lymph node cells, taken before transplant. The receptor's source is a human donor who was the organ donor for an intestinal transplant. This chain joins TRBV10-3 and TRBJ2-1; 15 positions match TRBD2. The CDR3 reads CAISGTSGRGYNEQFF. CDR3 nucleotide sequence: TGTGCCATCAGTGGGACTAGCGGGAGGGGATACAATGAGCAGTTCTTC.